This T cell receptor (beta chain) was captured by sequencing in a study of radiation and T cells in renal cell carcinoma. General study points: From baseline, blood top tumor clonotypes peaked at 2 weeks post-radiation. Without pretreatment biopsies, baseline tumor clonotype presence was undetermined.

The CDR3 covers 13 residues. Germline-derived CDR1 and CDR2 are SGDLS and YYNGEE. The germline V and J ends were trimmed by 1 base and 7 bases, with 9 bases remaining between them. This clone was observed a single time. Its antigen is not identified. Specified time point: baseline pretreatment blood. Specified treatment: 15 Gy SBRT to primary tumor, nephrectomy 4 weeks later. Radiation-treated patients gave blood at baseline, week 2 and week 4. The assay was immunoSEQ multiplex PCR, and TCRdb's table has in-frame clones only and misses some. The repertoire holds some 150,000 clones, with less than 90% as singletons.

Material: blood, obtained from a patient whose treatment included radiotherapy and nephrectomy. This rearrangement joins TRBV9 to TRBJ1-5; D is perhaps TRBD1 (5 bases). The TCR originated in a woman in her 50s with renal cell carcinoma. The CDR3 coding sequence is TGTGCCAGCAGCGTATATTCAGGGCAGCCCCAGCATTTT. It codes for CASSVYSGQPQHF.